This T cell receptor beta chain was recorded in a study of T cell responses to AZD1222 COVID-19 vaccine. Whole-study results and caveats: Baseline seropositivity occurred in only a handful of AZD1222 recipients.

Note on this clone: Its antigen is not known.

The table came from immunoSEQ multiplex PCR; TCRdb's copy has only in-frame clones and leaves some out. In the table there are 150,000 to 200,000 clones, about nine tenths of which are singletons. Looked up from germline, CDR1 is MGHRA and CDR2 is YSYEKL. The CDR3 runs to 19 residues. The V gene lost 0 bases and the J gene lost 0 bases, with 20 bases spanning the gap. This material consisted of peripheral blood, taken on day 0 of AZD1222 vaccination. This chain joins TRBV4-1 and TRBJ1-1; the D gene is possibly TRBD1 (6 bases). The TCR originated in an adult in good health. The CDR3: CASSQEGGTHQGLNTEAFF. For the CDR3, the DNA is TGCGCCAGCAGCCAAGAAGGGGGGACGCATCAAGGGCTGAACACTGAAGCTTTCTTT.